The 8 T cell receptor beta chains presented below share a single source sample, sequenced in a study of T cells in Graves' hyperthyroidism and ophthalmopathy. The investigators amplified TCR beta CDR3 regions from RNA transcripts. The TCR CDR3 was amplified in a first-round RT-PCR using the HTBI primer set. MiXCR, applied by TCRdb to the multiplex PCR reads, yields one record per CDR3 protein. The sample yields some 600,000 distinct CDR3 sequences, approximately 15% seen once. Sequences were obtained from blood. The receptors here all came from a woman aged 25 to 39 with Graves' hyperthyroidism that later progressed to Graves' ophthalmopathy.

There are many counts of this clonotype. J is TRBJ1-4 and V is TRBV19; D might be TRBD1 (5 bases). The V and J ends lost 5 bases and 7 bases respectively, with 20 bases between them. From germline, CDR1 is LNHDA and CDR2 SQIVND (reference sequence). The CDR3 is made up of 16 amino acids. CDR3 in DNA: TGTGCCAGTAGTTTCCCCGGGGGGTTCGCTACTGAAAAACTGTTTTTT. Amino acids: CASSFPGGFATEKLFF.

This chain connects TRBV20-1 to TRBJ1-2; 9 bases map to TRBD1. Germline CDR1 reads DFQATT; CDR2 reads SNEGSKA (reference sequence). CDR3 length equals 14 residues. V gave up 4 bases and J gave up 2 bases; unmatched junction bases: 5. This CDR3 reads CSATSGQGNYGYTF. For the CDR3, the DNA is TGCAGTGCTACGTCGGGACAGGGCAACTATGGCTACACCTTC.

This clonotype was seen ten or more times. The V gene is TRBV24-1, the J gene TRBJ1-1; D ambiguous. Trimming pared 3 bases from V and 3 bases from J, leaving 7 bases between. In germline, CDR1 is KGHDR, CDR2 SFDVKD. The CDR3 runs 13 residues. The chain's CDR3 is CATSDRGYTEAFF. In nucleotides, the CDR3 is TGTGCCACCAGTGATCGTGGGTACACTGAAGCTTTCTTT.

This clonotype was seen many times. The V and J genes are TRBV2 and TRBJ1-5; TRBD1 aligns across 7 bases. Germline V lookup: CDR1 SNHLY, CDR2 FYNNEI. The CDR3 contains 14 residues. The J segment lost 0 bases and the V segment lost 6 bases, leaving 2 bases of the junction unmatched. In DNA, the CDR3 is TGTGCCAGCAGGGGGGACAGTAGCAATCAGCCCCAGCATTTT. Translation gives CASRGDSSNQPQHF.

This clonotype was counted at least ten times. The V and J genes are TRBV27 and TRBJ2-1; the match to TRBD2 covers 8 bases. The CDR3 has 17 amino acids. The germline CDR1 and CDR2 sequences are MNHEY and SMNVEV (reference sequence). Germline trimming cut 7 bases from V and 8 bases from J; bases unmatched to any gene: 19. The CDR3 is CASNIRKAGVAFDEQFF. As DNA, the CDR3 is TGTGCCAGCAATATTCGTAAAGCGGGAGTTGCTTTCGATGAGCAGTTCTTC.

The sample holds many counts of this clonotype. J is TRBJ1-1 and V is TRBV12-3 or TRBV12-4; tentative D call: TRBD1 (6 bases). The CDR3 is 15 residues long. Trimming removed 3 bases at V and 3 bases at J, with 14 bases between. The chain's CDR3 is CASSLGQGRDTEAFF. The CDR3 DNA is TGTGCCAGCAGTTTGGGTCAGGGGAGGGACACTGAAGCTTTCTTT.

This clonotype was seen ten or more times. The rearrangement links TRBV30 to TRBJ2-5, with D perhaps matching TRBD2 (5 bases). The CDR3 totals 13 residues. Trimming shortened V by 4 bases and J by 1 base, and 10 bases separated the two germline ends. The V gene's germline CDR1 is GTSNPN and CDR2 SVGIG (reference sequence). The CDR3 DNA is TGTGCCTGGACACGCGGGCCCCAAGAGACCCAGTACTTC. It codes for CAWTRGPQETQYF.

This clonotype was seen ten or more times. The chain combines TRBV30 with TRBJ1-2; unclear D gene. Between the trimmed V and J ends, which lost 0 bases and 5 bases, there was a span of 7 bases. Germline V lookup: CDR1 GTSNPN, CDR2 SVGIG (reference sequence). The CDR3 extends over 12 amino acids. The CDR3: CAWSVRGYGYTF. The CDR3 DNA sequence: TGTGCCTGGAGTGTACGAGGGTATGGCTACACCTTC.